The next 26 T cell receptor beta chains were all read from a single sample in a study of early T cells in non-severe SARS-CoV-2 infection. Each CDR3 protein gets one entry after TCRdb re-called the 5' RACE reads with MiXCR. The table lists tens of thousands of distinct CDR3 sequences, approximately 6% of them singletons. Sequencing was done on a sample of whole blood. The source is an adult who was a healthcare worker with PCR-confirmed SARS-CoV-2 infection or an uninfected control (not recorded which).

This sequence joins TRBV12-3 or TRBV12-4 and TRBJ1-3; weak D call: TRBD1 (6 bases). V lost 1 base to trimming and J lost 0 bases, with 7 bases between them. The CDR3 runs 15 residues. CDR3 region: CASSLDRVSGNTIYF. In DNA form, the CDR3 reads TGTGCCAGCAGTTTAGACAGGGTCTCTGGAAACACCATATATTTT.

The chain uses TRBV3-1 and TRBJ1-5, with a possible D match to TRBD1 (6 bases). The length of the CDR3 is 14 residues. Trimming removed 1 base at V and 2 bases at J, with 6 bases between. Germline loops: CDR1 LGHDT, CDR2 YNNKEL (reference sequence). DNA of the CDR3: TGTGCCAGCAGCCAAGCAGGGGGCAATCAGCCCCAGCATTTT. It specifies CASSQAGGNQPQHF. Variable domain in full (rest from reference TRBV3-1 and TRBJ1-5): DTAVSQTPKYLVTQMGNDKSIKCEQNLGHDTMYWYKQDSKKFLKIMFSYNNKELIINETVPNRFSPKSPDKAHLNLHINSLELGDSAVYFCASSQAGGNQPQHFGDGTRLSIL.

This clonotype occurred many times. The chain recombines TRBV12-2 with TRBJ1-5. TRBV12-2 has pseudogene status. This CDR3 contains 13 residues. CDR3 region: CASRLVFDQPQHF. The CDR3 region has the DNA TGTGCAAGTCGCTTAGTATTTGATCAGCCCCAGCATTTT.

Points on this clonotype: A much larger clone sits a single nucleotide away, making a read error possible. The rearrangement uses TRBV5-1 and TRBJ1-6, with 7 bases that match TRBD1. The CDR3 is 14 amino acids. In germline, CDR1 is SGHRS, CDR2 YFSETQ. The CDR3: CTSSQTGPNSPLHF. The CDR3 nucleotides are TGCACCAGCAGCCAGACAGGGCCTAATTCACCCCTCCACTTT.

This clonotype showed up many times. V gene TRBV20-1 combines with J gene TRBJ2-1; TRBD2 aligns across 11 bases. The V gene's germline CDR1 is DFQATT and CDR2 SNEGSKA (reference sequence). J was trimmed by 5 bases and V by 0 bases; bases with no gene match: 21. The CDR3 contains 21 residues. In DNA, the CDR3 is TGCAGTGCTAGAGATTCGATCCCGGGACTAGCGGTAGCCAAATTAAACAATGAGCAGTTCTTC. Translating gives CSARDSIPGLAVAKLNNEQFF.

This clonotype was seen repeatedly, ten times or more. This rearrangement joins TRBV7-2 to TRBJ2-1; D not resolved. CDR1 SGHTA and CDR2 FQGNSA come from the germline V gene. V was trimmed by 1 base and J by 10 bases, leaving 14 bases between them. CDR3 length: 14 residues. The CDR3 loop is CASSLEAHRREQFF. Here the CDR3 DNA reads TGTGCCAGCAGCTTAGAGGCCCACAGACGGGAGCAGTTCTTC.

The sample holds many counts of this clonotype. The chain recombines TRBV6-5 with TRBJ2-5, with TRBD2 matching over 14 bases. Per germline, CDR1 MNHEY and CDR2 SVGAGI. V lost 5 bases, J lost 5 bases, and 7 bases stayed unmatched. CDR3 length: 16 residues. CDR3 bases: TGTGCCAGCAGTCTGGGACTAGCGGGAGTGAAGGAGACCCAGTACTTC. Translation: CASSLGLAGVKETQYF.

This clonotype is medium-sized. This chain links TRBV28 with TRBJ1-2; D gene unclear. The germline CDR1 and CDR2 sequences are MDHEN and SYDVKM. V gave up 1 base and J gave up 3 bases, with 15 bases separating them. CDR3 length: 16 amino acids. As DNA, the CDR3 is TGTGCCAGCAGTTTATCCGGCTCCCTGGGGTACTATGGCTACACCTTC. Translating it yields CASSLSGSLGYYGYTF.

The DNA for the CDR3 is TGTGCCAGCAGCGAACTAGCTGGCCCCGGGGAGCTGTTTTTT. Amino acid sequence: CASSELAGPGELFF. This rearrangement joins TRBV6-4 to TRBJ2-2; TRBD2 is a possible D gene (6 bases). The length of the CDR3 is 14 residues. The ends were cut back, 6 bases at V and 6 bases at J, with 14 bases in the middle. CDR1 MRHNA and CDR2 SNTAGT come from the germline V gene.

The table lists this clonotype with many counts. The chain employs TRBV27 and TRBJ2-5, with no clear D. CDR3 size: 10 residues. The germline V gene has CDR1 MNHEY and CDR2 SMNVEV (reference sequence). V was pared by 7 bases and J by 4 bases, with 4 bases between. DNA of the CDR3: TGTGCCAGCACGATAGAGACCCAGTACTTC. The encoded protein is CASTIETQYF.

This clonotype was observed at least ten times. The CDR3 loop reads CATSRDRTGGSYGYTF. CDR3 bases: TGTGCCACCAGCAGAGATAGGACAGGGGGATCGTATGGCTACACCTTC. The V gene is TRBV15, the J gene TRBJ1-2; TRBD1 aligns across 10 bases. CDR3 size: 16 residues. V lost 0 bases, J lost 5 bases, and 6 bases stayed unmatched. Germline values: CDR1 LNHNV, CDR2 YYDKDF (reference sequence).

This clonotype showed up just a few times. CDR3 amino acids: CASRHEAYSYNEQFF. The CDR3 DNA reads as TGTGCCAGCCGTCACGAGGCCTACTCCTACAATGAGCAGTTCTTC. V gene TRBV28 combines with J gene TRBJ2-1; D unclear. The CDR3 runs to 15 residues. Germline lookup yields CDR1 MDHEN and CDR2 SYDVKM. V lost 8 bases to trimming and J lost 0 bases, with 14 bases between them.

This clonotype was observed many times. The V and J genes are TRBV7-7 and TRBJ2-1; TRBD2 agrees at 8 bases. The junction had 3 bases not matched to a gene; V was cut back by 2 bases and J by 3 bases. Per germline, CDR1 SSHAT and CDR2 FNYEAQ (reference sequence). CDR3 length: 15 residues. The CDR3 nucleotides read TGTGCCAGCAGCTTACGGGAGGGCCTCTACAATGAGCAGTTCTTC. This codes for CASSLREGLYNEQFF.

This clonotype was counted ten times or more. This chain joins TRBV5-1 and TRBJ1-1; no reliable D call. Germline V gives CDR1 SGHRS, CDR2 YFSETQ. The CDR3 sequence is 14 residues long. The ends were cut back, 5 bases at V and 0 bases at J, with 11 bases in the middle. CDR3 sequence (DNA): TGCGCCAGCAGGTCTGGGCAGCTGAACACTGAAGCTTTCTTT. Translated, it gives CASRSGQLNTEAFF.

This clonotype was found many times. The chain combines TRBV27 with TRBJ2-2, with a possible D match to TRBD2 (6 bases). The V end lost 6 bases, the J end lost 4 bases, and 15 bases lay between the germline ends. CDR1 is MNHEY, CDR2 SMNVEV, per germline (reference sequence). The CDR3 covers 15 residues. CDR3 bases: TGTGCCAGCAGCCCCTCCGTTAGCGGCACCGGGGAGCTGTTTTTT. As protein: CASSPSVSGTGELFF.

This clonotype was detected ten times or more. The J gene is TRBJ2-7, the V gene TRBV3-1; the match to TRBD2 covers 7 bases. This CDR3 comprises 18 residues. Trimming at V came to 4 bases and at J to 0 bases, leaving 15 bases not matched to a gene. Per the germline V gene, CDR1 is LGHDT and CDR2 is YNNKEL (reference sequence). CDR3 coding DNA: TGTGCCAGCAGCCCCTCGCCCCCGACTAGCATTATCTCCTACGAGCAGTACTTC. This encodes CASSPSPPTSIISYEQYF.

There are many counts of this clonotype. The chain is built from TRBV4-1 and TRBJ1-6; tentative D call: TRBD1 (5 bases). V gave up 4 bases and J gave up 7 bases, with 20 bases separating them. This CDR3 region has 17 residues. CDR1 MGHRA and CDR2 YSYEKL come from the germline V gene. The DNA of the CDR3 is TGCGCCAGCAGCCCGAGGACTACCCAAGGGGTAAATTCACCCCTCCACTTT. Protein sequence: CASSPRTTQGVNSPLHF.

As concerns this clonotype: Sequence at one end of the junction differs from germline and may be a read error. CDR3 amino acids: CASSLADGTSGNTLYF. The CDR3 nucleotides read TGTGCCAGCAGCTTAGCCGACGGAACCTCTGGAAACACCTTATATTTT. V and J are TRBV7-6 and TRBJ1-3, with D hard to call. The CDR3 length is 16 residues. CDR1 is SGHVS, CDR2 FNYEAQ, per germline. Full variable domain (rest looked up from reference TRBV7-6 and TRBJ1-3): GAGVSQSPRYKVTKRGQDVALRCDPISGHVSLYWYRQALGQGPEFLTYFNYEAQQDKSGLPNDRFSAERPEGSISTLTIQRTEQRDSAMYRCASSLADGTSGNTLYFGEGSWLTVV.

In this sample, this clonotype turned up many times. The chain uses TRBV4-2 and TRBJ1-5; 9 bases line up with TRBD1. With V trimmed by 2 bases and J by 7 bases, 6 bases remained unmatched. From germline, CDR1 is LGHNA and CDR2 YNFKEQ. The CDR3 extends over 15 amino acids. CDR3 bases: TGTGCCAGCAGCCAACCGGGACAGGGAGGCCAGCCCCAGCATTTT. Translated, it gives CASSQPGQGGQPQHF.

This clonotype was observed many times. CDR3 amino acids: CSATGLAGLGSYNEQFF. The CDR3, as DNA: TGCAGTGCTACGGGACTAGCGGGACTCGGCTCCTACAATGAGCAGTTCTTC. This rearrangement joins TRBV20-1 to TRBJ2-1, with 13 positions matching TRBD2. CDR3 length: 17 residues. CDR1 and CDR2 from the germline V gene are DFQATT and SNEGSKA (reference sequence). V gave up 4 bases and J gave up 0 bases; unmatched junction bases: 6.

This clonotype is labeled medium-sized. The rearrangement joins TRBV25-1 to TRBJ1-3; no firm D call. Trimming took off 4 bases at V and 6 bases at J, with 4 bases between the two ends. This CDR3 contains 11 residues. Germline loops: CDR1 MGHDK, CDR2 SYGVNS. CDR3 residues: CASSAENTIYF. The CDR3 nucleotides are TGTGCCAGCAGTGCTGAAAACACCATATATTTT.

The table lists this clonotype with many counts. The chain has TRBV2 and TRBJ2-5; TRBD1 is a possible D gene (7 bases). Trimming took off 5 bases at V and 1 base at J, with 14 bases between the two ends. The CDR3 is 15 amino acids. Germline-derived CDR1 and CDR2 are SNHLY and FYNNEI. CDR3 in DNA: TGTGCCAGCAGTCAACAGGGGACTGCCCAAGAGACCCAGTACTTC. This codes for CASSQQGTAQETQYF.

This clonotype was detected ten times or more. The chain links TRBV4-1 to TRBJ2-1; TRBD2 matches 7 bases. The CDR3 covers 16 residues. Per germline, CDR1 MGHRA and CDR2 YSYEKL. V lost 0 bases, J lost 4 bases, and 6 bases stayed unmatched. In DNA form, the CDR3 reads TGCGCCAGCAGCCAAGACGCGGGAGTGGGATACAATGAGCAGTTCTTC. Amino acids: CASSQDAGVGYNEQFF.

This clonotype was observed many times. The V gene is TRBV5-8, the J gene TRBJ2-5; 11 positions agree with TRBD2. V was clipped by 2 bases and J by 1 base; unmatched bases: 1. The CDR3 is made up of 15 amino acids. From germline, CDR1 is SGHTS and CDR2 YDEGEE. This chain's CDR3 is CASSFGTSGQETQYF. CDR3 DNA: TGTGCCAGCAGCTTCGGGACTAGCGGCCAAGAGACCCAGTACTTC.

This clonotype has only a few counts. V and J are TRBV3-1 and TRBJ2-1; 9 nucleotides line up with TRBD2. Germline V gene data show CDR1 as LGHDT and CDR2 as YNNKEL (reference sequence). The CDR3 extends over 17 amino acids. The J segment lost 2 bases and the V segment lost 4 bases, leaving 9 bases of the junction unmatched. The CDR3 is CASSPLAGVRAYNEQFF. CDR3 DNA: TGTGCCAGCAGCCCCTTAGCGGGAGTACGCGCCTACAATGAGCAGTTCTTC.

The table lists this clonotype with many counts. The genes are TRBV5-4 and TRBJ1-1; perhaps TRBD1 as D (6 bases). CDR3 length: 16 amino acids. The germline V gene encodes CDR1 SGHNT and CDR2 YYREEE (reference sequence). Trimming took off 7 bases at V and 4 bases at J, with 23 bases between the two ends. The CDR3 coding sequence is TGTGCCAGCCGCGAATTCTCCAGGGGCGGGGGCACTGAAGCTTTCTTT. Protein: CASREFSRGGGTEAFF.